What follows describes a single T cell receptor beta chain. Original processing methods: Nucleated cell number was recorded as an estimate derived from reference gene primer amplification. Assay: immunoSEQ multiplex PCR; the TCRdb copy retains only in-frame clones and omits some. That table furnishes V, J and clone size, whereas the DNA furnished D and trimming. Found here are some 49,000 clones, 81% of them singletons; the top ten hold about a fifth. This specimen comes from a study of blood T cell repertoires in COVID-19. The CDR3 loop spans 16 amino acids. Germline trimming cut 5 bases from V and 4 bases from J; bases unmatched to any gene: 12. Germline V CDR1 and CDR2: SGHVS, FQNEAQ.

Sequencing used peripheral blood. The chain has TRBV7-8 and TRBJ2-3; 7 bases line up with TRBD2. The sequence was obtained from a woman older than 75 with COVID-19, enrolled during active disease. The DNA for the CDR3 is TGTGCCAGCAGCACGCGGGAGAACGTGCGGGCAGATACGCAGTATTTT. This encodes CASSTRENVRADTQYF.